This T cell receptor beta chain derives from a study of cytomegalovirus exposure and HLA in healthy donors. Trimming cost V 5 bases and J 5 bases; bases outside gene matches: 10. This CDR3 contains 15 residues. The germline CDR1 and CDR2 sequences are SGHTA and FQGNSA. The PCR ran on 60 Vbeta and 13 Jbeta primers. Clones were read by immunoSEQ multiplex PCR, and TCRdb kept only the in-frame ones, dropping some. Of roughly 61,000 clones detected, over 75% appear once; the ten largest clones hold over 5%. V and J are TRBV7-2 and TRBJ2-5, with 8 bases that match TRBD1. This TCR derives from a male donor in good health and CMV-seronegative. Sequenced material: PBMCs. This CDR3 reads CASSPGQGGRETQYF. The CDR3 region has the DNA TGTGCCAGCAGCCCCGGACAGGGCGGCCGGGAGACCCAGTACTTC.